The 2 T cell receptor beta chains given below trace back to one sample, sequenced in a study of blood T cell repertoires in COVID-19 (dated by TCRdb to the early 2020s). The library was prepared using the immunoSEQ multiplex PCR assay. TCRdb carries this immuneACCESS record with in-frame sequences only. Its versions omit some clonotypes, under half of them owing to an unresolved V gene in the studies checked, with the rest unexplained. The table for this sample lists 50,000 to 80,000 clones; 88% of them were counted only once. The leading ten clones occupy about 9.4% of the sample. Sample: PBMCs or T cells enriched from blood (not recorded which). These receptors all come from a woman aged 40 to 50 who had recovered from COVID-19.

DNA for the CDR3: TGTGCCAGCAGCCAGCGGCGTGCGCAGTATTTT. The encoded protein is CASSQRRAQYF. The chain couples TRBV3-1 (or the pseudogene TRBV3-2) to TRBJ2-3; D unclear. The CDR3 covers 11 residues. Trimming shortened V by 3 bases and J by 10 bases, and 8 bases separated the two germline ends. Germline V gene lookup returns CDR1 LGHDT and CDR2 YNNKEL (reference sequence).

The chain carries TRBV5-4 and TRBJ1-1, with D tentatively TRBD1 (5 bases). In germline, CDR1 is SGHNT, CDR2 YYREEE (reference sequence). This CDR3 has 17 amino acids. The V and J ends lost 3 bases and 1 base respectively, with 19 bases between them. The CDR3 spells CASSSGRRGGGNTEAFF. In DNA form, the CDR3 reads TGTGCCAGCAGCTCTGGTAGGCGGGGCGGAGGGAACACTGAAGCTTTCTTT.